This T cell receptor (beta chain) was observed in a study of a mutant IDH1 vaccine in newly diagnosed glioma. Study-level findings and limits: Of the patients, 85% to 95% had vaccine-induced immune responses.

Time point in this sample: week 35, safety follow-up. Topical imiquimod accompanied each vaccine dose, which consisted of 300 ug of mutant IDH1 20-mer peptide. Eight vaccinations reached patients in weeks 1, 3, 5, 7, 11, 15, 19 and 23. Remarks on this clone: Its antigen remains unidentified.

Sequencing was performed with immunoSEQ multiplex PCR; in TCRdb, only in-frame clones are kept and a portion is missing. The sample has about 31,000 clones; around 80% are singletons. J was trimmed by 5 bases and V by 4 bases; bases with no gene match: 11. Germline V lookup: CDR1 SEHNR, CDR2 FQNEAQ (reference sequence). The CDR3 is 17 amino acids. This receptor was identified in a woman aged 40-49 years with glioma. The chain carries TRBV7-9 and TRBJ2-2; the match to TRBD1 covers 9 bases. This specimen was PBMCs, taken from a glioma patient whose treatment included an IDH1 peptide vaccine. The CDR3 sequence: CASSSSGTGLRTGELFF. The CDR3 DNA sequence: TGTGCCAGCAGCTCGTCCGGGACAGGGTTACGAACCGGGGAGCTGTTTTTT.